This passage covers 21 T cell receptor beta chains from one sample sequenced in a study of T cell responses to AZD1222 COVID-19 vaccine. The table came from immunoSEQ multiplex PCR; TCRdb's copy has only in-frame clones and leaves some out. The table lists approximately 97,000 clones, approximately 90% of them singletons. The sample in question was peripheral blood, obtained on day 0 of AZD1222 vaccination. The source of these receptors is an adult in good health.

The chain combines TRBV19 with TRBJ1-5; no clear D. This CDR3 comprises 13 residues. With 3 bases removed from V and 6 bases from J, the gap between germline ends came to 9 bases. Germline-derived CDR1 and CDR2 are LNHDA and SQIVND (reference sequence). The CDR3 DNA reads TGTGCCAGTAGTATGGTGGGCGGTCAGCCCCAGCATTTT. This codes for CASSMVGGQPQHF.

CDR3 coding DNA: TGTGCCACCAGCAGAGAGCCGGCGGGAGCCCCCACAGATACGCAGTATTTT. This codes for CATSREPAGAPTDTQYF. This chain joins TRBV15 and TRBJ2-3; 7 bases are shared with TRBD2. The ends lost 0 bases at V and 2 bases at J; junction bases unmatched: 8. CDR3 length: 17 residues. CDR1 is LNHNV and CDR2 is YYDKDF in the germline V gene (reference sequence).

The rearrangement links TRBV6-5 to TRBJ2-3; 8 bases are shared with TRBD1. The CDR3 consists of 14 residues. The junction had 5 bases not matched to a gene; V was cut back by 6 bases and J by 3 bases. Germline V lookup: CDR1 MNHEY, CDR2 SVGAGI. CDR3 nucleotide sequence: TGTGCCAGCAGGGACAGGGTTCCTACAGATACGCAGTATTTT. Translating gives CASRDRVPTDTQYF.

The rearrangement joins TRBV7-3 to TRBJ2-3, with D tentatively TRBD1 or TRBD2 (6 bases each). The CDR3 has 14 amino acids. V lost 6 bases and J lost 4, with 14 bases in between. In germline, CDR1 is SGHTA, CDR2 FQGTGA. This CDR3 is CASRSSGAADTQYF. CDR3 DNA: TGTGCCAGCAGATCTTCGGGGGCCGCAGATACGCAGTATTTT.

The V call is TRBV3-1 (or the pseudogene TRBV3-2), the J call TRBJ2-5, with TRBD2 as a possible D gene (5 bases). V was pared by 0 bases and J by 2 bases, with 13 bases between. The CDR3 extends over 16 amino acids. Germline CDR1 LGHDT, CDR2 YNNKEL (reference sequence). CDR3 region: CASSQELGVRQETQYF. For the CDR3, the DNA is TGTGCCAGCAGCCAAGAGTTGGGAGTCCGACAAGAGACCCAGTACTTC.

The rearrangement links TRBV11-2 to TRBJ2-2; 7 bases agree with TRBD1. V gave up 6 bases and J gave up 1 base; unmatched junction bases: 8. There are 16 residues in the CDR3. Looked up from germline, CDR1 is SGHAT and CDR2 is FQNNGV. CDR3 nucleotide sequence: TGTGCCAGCAGTTCCTTCACAGGGGAGAACACCGGGGAGCTGTTTTTT. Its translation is CASSSFTGENTGELFF.

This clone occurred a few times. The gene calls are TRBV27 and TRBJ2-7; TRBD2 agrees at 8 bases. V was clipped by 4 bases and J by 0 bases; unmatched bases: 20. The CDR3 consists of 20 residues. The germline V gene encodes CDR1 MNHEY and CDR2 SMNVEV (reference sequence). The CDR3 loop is CASSSSPLSRGTRSSYEQYF. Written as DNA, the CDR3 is TGTGCCAGCAGTTCATCCCCCCTTAGCAGAGGGACTAGAAGCTCCTACGAGCAGTACTTC.

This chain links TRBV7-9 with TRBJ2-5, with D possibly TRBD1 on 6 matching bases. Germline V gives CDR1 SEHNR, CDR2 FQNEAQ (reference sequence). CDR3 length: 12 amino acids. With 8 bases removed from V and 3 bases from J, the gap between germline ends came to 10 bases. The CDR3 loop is CASARTEETQYF. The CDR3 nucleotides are TGTGCCAGCGCTAGGACAGAAGAGACCCAGTACTTC.

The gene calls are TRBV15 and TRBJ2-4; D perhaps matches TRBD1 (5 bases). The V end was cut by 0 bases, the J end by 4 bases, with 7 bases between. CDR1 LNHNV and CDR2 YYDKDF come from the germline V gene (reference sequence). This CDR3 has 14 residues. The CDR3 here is CATSREDTKNIQYF. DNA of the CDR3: TGTGCCACCAGCAGAGAGGACACAAAAAACATTCAGTACTTC.

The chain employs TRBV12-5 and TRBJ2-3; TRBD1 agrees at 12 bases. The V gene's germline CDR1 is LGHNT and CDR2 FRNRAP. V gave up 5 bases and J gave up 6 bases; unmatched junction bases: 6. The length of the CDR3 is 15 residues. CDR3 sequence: CASGPGQGAGDTQYF. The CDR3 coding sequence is TGTGCTAGTGGTCCGGGACAGGGGGCTGGGGATACGCAGTATTTT.

The CDR3 reads CARQGAWGVTEKLFF. The CDR3 DNA follows: TGCGCCAGACAGGGGGCTTGGGGGGTTACTGAAAAACTGTTTTTT. V usage is TRBV10-1 and J usage is TRBJ1-4, with 9 bases aligning to TRBD1. The CDR3 extends over 15 amino acids. Per germline, CDR1 WNHNN and CDR2 SYGVQD (reference sequence). The trim removed 9 bases at V and 7 bases at J, leaving 12 bases unmatched.

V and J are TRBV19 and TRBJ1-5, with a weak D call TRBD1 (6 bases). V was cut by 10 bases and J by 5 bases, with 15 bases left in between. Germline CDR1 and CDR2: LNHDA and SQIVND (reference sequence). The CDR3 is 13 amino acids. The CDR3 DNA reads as TGTGCCACGGAAGGCAGGGGCTATCAGCCCCAGCATTTT. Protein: CATEGRGYQPQHF.

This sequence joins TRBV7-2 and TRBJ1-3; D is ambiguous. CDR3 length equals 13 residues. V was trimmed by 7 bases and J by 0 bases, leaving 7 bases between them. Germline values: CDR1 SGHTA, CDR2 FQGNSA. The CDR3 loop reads CASTLNSGNTIYF. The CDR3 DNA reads TGTGCCAGCACACTCAACTCTGGAAACACCATATATTTT.

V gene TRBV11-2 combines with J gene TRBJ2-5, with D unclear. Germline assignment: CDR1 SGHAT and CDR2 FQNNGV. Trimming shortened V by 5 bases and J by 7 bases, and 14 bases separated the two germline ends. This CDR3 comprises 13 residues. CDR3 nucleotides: TGTGCCAGCAGCCCCGGGTCGCCGGGGACCCAGTACTTC. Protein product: CASSPGSPGTQYF.

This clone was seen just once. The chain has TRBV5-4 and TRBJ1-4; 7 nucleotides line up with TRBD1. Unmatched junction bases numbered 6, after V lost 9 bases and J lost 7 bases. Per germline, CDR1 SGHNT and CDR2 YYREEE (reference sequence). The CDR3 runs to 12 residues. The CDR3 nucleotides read TGTGCCACCCGACAGGGTGGTGAAAAACTGTTTTTT. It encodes CATRQGGEKLFF. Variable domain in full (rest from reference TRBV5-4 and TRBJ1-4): ETGVTQSPTHLIKTRGQQVTLRCSSQSGHNTVSWYQQALGQGPQFIFQYYREEENGRGNFPPRFSGLQFPNYSSELNVNALELDDSALYLCATRQGGEKLFFGSGTQLSVL.

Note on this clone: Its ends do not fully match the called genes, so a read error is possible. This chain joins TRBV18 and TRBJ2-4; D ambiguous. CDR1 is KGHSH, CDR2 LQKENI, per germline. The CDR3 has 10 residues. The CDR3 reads CASSPKTRTF. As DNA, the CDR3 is TGTGCCAGCTCACCGAAAACCAGGACCTTC.

The CDR3 region has the DNA TGCAGTGCTAGGGATGCGGGACGACAGCATTTT. It specifies CSARDAGRQHF. The genes are TRBV20-1 and TRBJ1-5; a weak D match, TRBD1 (5 bases). This CDR3 has 11 amino acids. V lost 3 bases, J lost 13 bases, and 13 bases lay in between. Germline CDR1 DFQATT, CDR2 SNEGSKA (reference sequence).

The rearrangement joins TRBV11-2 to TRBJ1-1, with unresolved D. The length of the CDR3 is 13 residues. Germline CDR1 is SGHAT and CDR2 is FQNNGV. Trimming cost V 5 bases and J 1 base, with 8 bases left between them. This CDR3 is CASSTIQNTEAFF. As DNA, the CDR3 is TGTGCCAGCAGCACAATACAGAACACTGAAGCTTTCTTT.

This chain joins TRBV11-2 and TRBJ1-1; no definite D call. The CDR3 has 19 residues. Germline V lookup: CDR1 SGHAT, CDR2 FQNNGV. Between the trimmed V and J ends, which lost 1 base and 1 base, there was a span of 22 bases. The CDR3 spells CASSLGRSYSPMANTEAFF. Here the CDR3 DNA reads TGTGCCAGCAGCTTAGGACGGTCCTACAGCCCCATGGCGAACACTGAAGCTTTCTTT.

CDR3 nucleotides: TGTGCCAGCAGTGGGGACATCAGCTCTGGAAACACCATATATTTT. This codes for CASSGDISSGNTIYF. V usage is TRBV2 and J usage is TRBJ1-3, with TRBD1 as a possible D gene (6 bases). Germline assignment: CDR1 SNHLY and CDR2 FYNNEI. The ends were cut back, 4 bases at V and 0 bases at J, with 10 bases in the middle. This CDR3 is built from 15 residues.

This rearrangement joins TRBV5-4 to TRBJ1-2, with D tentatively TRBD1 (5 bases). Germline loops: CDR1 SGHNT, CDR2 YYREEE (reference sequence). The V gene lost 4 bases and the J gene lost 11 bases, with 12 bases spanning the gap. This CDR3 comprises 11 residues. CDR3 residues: CASSNGQGYTF. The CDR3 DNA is TGTGCCAGCAGCAACGGACAAGGTTACACCTTC.